This T cell receptor beta chain came from a study of CD8+ T cells in alopecia areata. Turning to the study itself: Each of the treated patients was given oral tofacitinib, 5 to 10 mg twice daily, for moderate-to-severe alopecia areata. Patients remained on tofacitinib for 6 to 18 months and then went 6 months without it. Regarding the study as a whole: As there was one nonresponder, how baseline CD8+ expansion relates to response remains uncertain.

As to this clone: Antigen: not known.

The CDR3 is 13 residues long. With 5 bases removed from V and 2 bases from J, the gap between germline ends came to 9 bases. The V gene's germline CDR1 is LNHDA and CDR2 SQIVND (reference sequence). Extracted RNA was reverse transcribed into cDNA, the sequencing template. TCRdb's table, derived via immunoSEQ multiplex PCR, lists solely in-frame clones and lacks some. The sample lists about 190,000 clones, 60% seen once, with approximately 0.69% in the top ten. The sample's treatment: oral pan-JAK inhibitor, 5-10 mg twice daily. Sampling of alopecia areata patients yielded lesional scalp punch biopsies as well as peripheral blood.

This chain links TRBV19 with TRBJ1-2, with D hard to call. Sample: CD4+ T cells sorted from blood, taken at week 4, from a patient treated with tofacitinib. The clonotype originates from a human donor with alopecia areata. CDR3 sequence: CASSLELNYGYTF. The CDR3 region has the DNA TGTGCCAGTAGTCTGGAATTGAACTATGGCTACACCTTC.